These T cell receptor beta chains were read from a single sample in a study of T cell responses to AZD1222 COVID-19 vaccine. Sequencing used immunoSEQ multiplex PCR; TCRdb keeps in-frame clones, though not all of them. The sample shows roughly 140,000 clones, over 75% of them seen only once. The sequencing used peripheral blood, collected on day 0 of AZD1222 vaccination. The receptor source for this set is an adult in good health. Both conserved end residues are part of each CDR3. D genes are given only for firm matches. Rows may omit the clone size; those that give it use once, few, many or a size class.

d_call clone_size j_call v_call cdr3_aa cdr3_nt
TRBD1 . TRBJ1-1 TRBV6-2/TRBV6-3 CASSYPTGVNTEAFF TGTGCCAGCAGTTACCCCACAGGGGTGAACACTGAAGCTTTCTTT
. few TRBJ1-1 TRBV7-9 CASSFLSGSYDTEAFF TGTGCCAGCAGCTTTCTTTCAGGGTCTTACGACACTGAAGCTTTCTTT
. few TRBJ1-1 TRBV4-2 CASSQDPGSGDTEAFF TGTGCCAGCAGCCAAGACCCAGGGTCTGGAGACACTGAAGCTTTCTTT
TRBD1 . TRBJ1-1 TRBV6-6 CASKRDRGTEAFF TGTGCCAGCAAGAGAGACAGGGGCACTGAAGCTTTCTTT
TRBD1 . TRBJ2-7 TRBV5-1 CASSKGTGGYEQYF TGCGCCAGCAGCAAAGGGACAGGGGGCTACGAGCAGTACTTC
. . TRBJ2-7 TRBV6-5 CASSYSGHAFF TGTGCCAGCAGTTACTCAGGACACGCGTTCTTC
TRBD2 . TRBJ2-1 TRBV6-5 CATSAGDVGEQFF TGTGCCACCTCGGCGGGAGATGTGGGTGAGCAGTTCTTC
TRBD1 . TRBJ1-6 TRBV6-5 CASTRDRANSPLHF TGTGCCAGCACCCGAGACAGGGCTAATTCACCCCTCCACTTT
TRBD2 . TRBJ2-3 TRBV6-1 CASSEALPGLAGTDTQYF TGTGCCAGCAGTGAAGCGCTGCCCGGACTAGCGGGAACAGATACGCAGTATTTT
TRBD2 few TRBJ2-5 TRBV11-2 CASSLDPTSGRKTQYF TGTGCCAGCAGCTTAGATCCCACTAGCGGGAGGAAGACCCAGTACTTC
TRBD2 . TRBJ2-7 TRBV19 CASSGTSGSKYEQYF TGTGCCAGTAGCGGGACTAGCGGGAGTAAATACGAGCAGTACTTC
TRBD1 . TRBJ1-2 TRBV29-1 CSAGQALDGYTF TGCAGCGCGGGACAGGCCCTTGATGGCTACACCTTC